The entry below gives a single T cell receptor beta chain sequence along with its context. Its target is not known. Trimming stripped 3 bases from V and 6 bases from J, with 8 bases between. The CDR3 spans 11 residues. CDR1 and CDR2 (germline): DFQATT, SNEGSKA (reference sequence). Expressed TCRB transcripts were sequenced because the entire RNA isolate underwent reverse transcription. TCRdb's table, derived via immunoSEQ multiplex PCR, lists solely in-frame clones and lacks some. The sample has approximately 380,000 clones, more than 12% seen once. The source of the sample is a study of beta chain features in type 1 diabetes. Broader study findings: Naive, central memory and Treg TCRB repertoires seemed to resemble each other more closely in patients than they did in healthy donors.

Central memory, naive, regulatory and stem cell-like memory CD4+ cells were sorted by CD45RO/CCR7/CD25/CD127/CD95/CD27. Sequenced material: naive CD4+ T cells from blood. The TCR was taken from a woman younger than 35 in good health. The chain is built from TRBV20-1 and TRBJ1-2; maybe TRBD1 (5 bases). The CDR3 coding sequence is TGCAGTGCTAGGACAGTTGATGGCTACACCTTC. Protein product: CSARTVDGYTF.